The T cell receptor beta chain under discussion was sequenced for a study of a mutant IDH1 vaccine in newly diagnosed glioma. Study-level findings and limits: Changes to the top peripheral T cell clonotypes appeared unrelated to pseudoprogression.

Generated by immunoSEQ multiplex PCR, the TCRdb table keeps only in-frame clones and is missing some. Of 98,000 or so clones listed, around nine tenths are singletons. Time point of the sample: baseline, week 1 (first vaccination visit). Treatment meaning: pre-vaccination baseline after standard-of-care therapy. Comment on this clone: Its specificity is unknown.

The CDR3 has 14 residues. Germline V gene sequence: CDR1 LNHDA, CDR2 SQIVND (reference sequence). The germline V and J ends were trimmed by 2 bases and 7 bases, with 9 bases remaining between them. Source: PBMCs, taken from a glioma patient treated with radiotherapy, temozolomide or both. J is TRBJ1-6 and V is TRBV19; D gene unclear. The clonotype originates from a woman aged 45-60 years with glioma. The CDR3 region has the DNA TGTGCCAGTAGTATAACAGTTAACAATTCACCCCTCCACTTT. This sequence encodes CASSITVNNSPLHF.